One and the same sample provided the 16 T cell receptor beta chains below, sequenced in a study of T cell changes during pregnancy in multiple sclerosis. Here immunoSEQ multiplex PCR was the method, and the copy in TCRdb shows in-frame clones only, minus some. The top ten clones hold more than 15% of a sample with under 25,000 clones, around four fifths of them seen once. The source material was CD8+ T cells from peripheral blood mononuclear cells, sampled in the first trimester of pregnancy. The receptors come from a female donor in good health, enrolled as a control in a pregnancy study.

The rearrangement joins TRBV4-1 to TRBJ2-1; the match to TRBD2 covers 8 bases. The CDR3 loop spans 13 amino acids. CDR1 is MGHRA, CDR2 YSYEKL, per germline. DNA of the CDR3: TGCGCTTGGGGGAGCGGGGGTTACAATGAGCAGTTCTTC. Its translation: CAWGSGGYNEQFF.

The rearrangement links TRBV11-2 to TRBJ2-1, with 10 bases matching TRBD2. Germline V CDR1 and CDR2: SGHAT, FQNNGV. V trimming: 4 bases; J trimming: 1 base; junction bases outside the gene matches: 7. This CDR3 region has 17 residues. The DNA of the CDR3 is TGTGCCAGCAGCTACCGGACTAGCGGACCTTCCTACAATGAGCAGTTCTTC. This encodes CASSYRTSGPSYNEQFF.

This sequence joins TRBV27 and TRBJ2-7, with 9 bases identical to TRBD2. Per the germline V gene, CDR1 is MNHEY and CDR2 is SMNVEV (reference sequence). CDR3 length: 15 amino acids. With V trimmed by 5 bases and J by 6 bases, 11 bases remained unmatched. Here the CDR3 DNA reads TGTGCCAGCAGTATAGGGACTAGCTCCTTCAGCGAGCAGTACTTC. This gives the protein CASSIGTSSFSEQYF.

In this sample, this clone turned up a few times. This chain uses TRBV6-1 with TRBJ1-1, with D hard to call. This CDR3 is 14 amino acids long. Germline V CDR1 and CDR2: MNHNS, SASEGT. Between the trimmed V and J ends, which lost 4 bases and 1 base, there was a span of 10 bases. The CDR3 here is CASSGGPENTEAFF. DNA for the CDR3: TGTGCCAGCAGTGGAGGGCCGGAGAACACTGAAGCTTTCTTT.

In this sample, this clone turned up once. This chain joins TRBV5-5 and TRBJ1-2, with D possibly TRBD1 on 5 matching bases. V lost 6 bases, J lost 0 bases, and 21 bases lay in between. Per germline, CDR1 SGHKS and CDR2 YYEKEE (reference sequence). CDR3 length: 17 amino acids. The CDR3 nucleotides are TGTGCCAGCATTCTATTTTACCAGACAGCTACTAACTATGGCTACACCTTC. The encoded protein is CASILFYQTATNYGYTF. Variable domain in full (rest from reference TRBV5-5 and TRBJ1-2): DAGVTQSPTHLIKTRGQQVTLRCSPISGHKSVSWYQQVLGQGPQFIFQYYEKEERGRGNFPDRFSARQFPNYSSELNVNALLLGDSALYLCASILFYQTATNYGYTFGSGTRLTVV.

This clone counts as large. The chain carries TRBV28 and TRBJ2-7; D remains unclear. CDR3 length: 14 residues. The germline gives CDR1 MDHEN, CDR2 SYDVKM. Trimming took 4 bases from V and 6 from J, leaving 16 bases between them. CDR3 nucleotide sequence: TGTGCCAGCAGTTACGACACCTTGGTTTCCGAGCAGTACTTC. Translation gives CASSYDTLVSEQYF.

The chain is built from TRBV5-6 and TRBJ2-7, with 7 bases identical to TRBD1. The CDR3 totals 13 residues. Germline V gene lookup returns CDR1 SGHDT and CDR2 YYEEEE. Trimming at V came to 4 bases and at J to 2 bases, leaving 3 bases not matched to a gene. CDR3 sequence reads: CASSRQGTYEQYF. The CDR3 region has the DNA TGTGCCAGCAGCCGACAGGGAACCTACGAGCAGTACTTC.

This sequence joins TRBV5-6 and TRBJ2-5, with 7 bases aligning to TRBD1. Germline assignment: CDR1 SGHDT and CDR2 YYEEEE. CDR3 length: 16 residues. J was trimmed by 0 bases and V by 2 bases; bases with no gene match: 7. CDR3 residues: CASSFRDSWYQETQYF. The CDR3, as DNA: TGTGCCAGCAGCTTTCGGGACAGTTGGTACCAAGAGACCCAGTACTTC.

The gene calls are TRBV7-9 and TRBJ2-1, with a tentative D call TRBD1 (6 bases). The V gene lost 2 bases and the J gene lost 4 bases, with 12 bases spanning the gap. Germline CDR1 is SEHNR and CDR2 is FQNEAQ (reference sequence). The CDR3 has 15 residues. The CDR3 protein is CASSLIQGMYNEQFF. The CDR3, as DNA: TGTGCCAGCAGCTTAATCCAGGGGATGTACAATGAGCAGTTCTTC.

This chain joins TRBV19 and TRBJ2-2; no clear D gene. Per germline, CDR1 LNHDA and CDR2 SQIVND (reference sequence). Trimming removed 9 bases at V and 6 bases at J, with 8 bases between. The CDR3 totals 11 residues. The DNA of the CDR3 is TGTGCCAGCGTAGAGGCCGGGGAGCTGTTTTTT. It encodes CASVEAGELFF.

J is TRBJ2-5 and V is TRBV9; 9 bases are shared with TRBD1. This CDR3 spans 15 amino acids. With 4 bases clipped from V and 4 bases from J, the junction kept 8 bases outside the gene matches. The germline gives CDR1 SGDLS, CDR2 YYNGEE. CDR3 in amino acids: CASSLDEGQGETQYF. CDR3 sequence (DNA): TGTGCCAGCAGCCTAGATGAGGGACAGGGAGAGACCCAGTACTTC.

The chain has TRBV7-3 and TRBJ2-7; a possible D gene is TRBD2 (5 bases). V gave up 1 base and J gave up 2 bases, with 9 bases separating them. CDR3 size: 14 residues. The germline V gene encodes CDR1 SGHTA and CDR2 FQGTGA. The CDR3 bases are TGTGCCAGCAGCTTAAGAGGGAGTCCCTACGAGCAGTACTTC. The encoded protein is CASSLRGSPYEQYF.

The CDR3 nucleotides are TGTGCCAGCGGGCGTTTTCCGAGCGGAGGGGAAGCTTTCTTT. Its translation: CASGRFPSGGEAFF. This sequence joins TRBV2 and TRBJ1-1; D gene uncertain. The V end was cut by 8 bases, the J end by 8 bases, with 21 bases between. CDR1 is SNHLY, CDR2 FYNNEI, per germline. The CDR3 is 14 residues long.

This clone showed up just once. The DNA of the CDR3 is TGTGCCAGCAGTGAAGCAGCGGGAGGCTACAATGAGCAGTTCTTC. Encoded protein: CASSEAAGGYNEQFF. The V gene is TRBV6-1, the J gene TRBJ2-1; 9 positions agree with TRBD2. This CDR3 spans 15 amino acids. Germline lookup yields CDR1 MNHNS and CDR2 SASEGT. Losses at the gene ends were 0 bases for V and 3 bases for J; bases not matched to a gene: 0.

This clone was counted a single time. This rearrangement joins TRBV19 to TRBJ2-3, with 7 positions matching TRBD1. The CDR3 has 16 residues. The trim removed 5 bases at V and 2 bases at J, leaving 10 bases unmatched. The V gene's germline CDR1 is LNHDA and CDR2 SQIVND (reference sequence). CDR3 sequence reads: CASSGLPDRITDTQYF. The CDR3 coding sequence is TGTGCCAGTAGTGGCCTCCCGGACAGGATCACAGATACGCAGTATTTT.

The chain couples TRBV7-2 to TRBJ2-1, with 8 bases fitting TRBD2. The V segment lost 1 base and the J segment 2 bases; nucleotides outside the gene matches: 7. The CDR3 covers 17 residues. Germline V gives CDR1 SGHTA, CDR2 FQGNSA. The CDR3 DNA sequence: TGTGCCAGCAGCTTAGGTCCAGCGGGGGAGGCCTACAATGAGCAGTTCTTC. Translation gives CASSLGPAGEAYNEQFF.